One and the same sample provided the 5 T cell receptor beta chains below, sequenced in a study of CD8 T cells in Susac syndrome. Random hexamers were used to reverse transcribe about 0.5 to 1 ug of RNA. TCRdb re-derived calls from the immunoSEQ multiplex PCR reads in MiXCR, one entry per CDR3 protein. The sample records 150,000 to 200,000 distinct CDR3 sequences, 90% to 95% being singletons. Material for sequencing was CD4+ T cells from PBMCs. The receptor source for this set is a human donor with Susac syndrome.

The V call is TRBV18, the J call TRBJ2-7; D is unresolved. This CDR3 is built from 13 residues. Germline V lookup: CDR1 KGHSH, CDR2 LQKENI. Trimming stripped 3 bases from V and 6 bases from J, with 12 bases between. Here the CDR3 DNA reads TGTGCCAGCTCACCTATAAACAGAGCCGAGCAGTACTTC. This codes for CASSPINRAEQYF.

The chain couples TRBV29-1 to TRBJ2-7; D tentatively fits TRBD1 or TRBD2 (6 bases each). V lost 7 bases, J lost 4 bases, and 14 bases lay in between. The CDR3 spans 12 residues. CDR1 and CDR2 (germline): SQVTM, ANQGSEA. CDR3 in amino acids: CSGEDSAYEQYF. The CDR3 DNA sequence: TGCAGCGGGGAGGACAGCGCATACGAGCAGTACTTC.

The chain uses TRBV30 and TRBJ2-2, with 9 bases fitting TRBD1. Germline lookup yields CDR1 GTSNPN and CDR2 SVGIG (reference sequence). This CDR3 is built from 14 residues. Trimming at V came to 8 bases and at J to 0 bases, leaving 4 bases not matched to a gene. CDR3 protein: CAQGTGTNTGELFF. CDR3 in DNA: TGTGCCCAGGGGACAGGGACGAACACCGGGGAGCTGTTTTTT.

This chain links TRBV19 with TRBJ2-1; 11 bases align to TRBD2. Germline CDR1 and CDR2: LNHDA and SQIVND (reference sequence). The length of the CDR3 is 16 residues. V lost 7 bases and J lost 8; bases outside the gene matches: 13. In DNA, the CDR3 is TGTGCCAGTAACCTCATAGCGGGGGGGTACAATGATGAGCAGTTCTTC. The encoded protein is CASNLIAGGYNDEQFF.

V and J are TRBV24-1 and TRBJ2-1, with D perhaps given as TRBD1 or TRBD2 (5 bases each). The V gene lost 9 bases and the J gene lost 16 bases, with 24 bases spanning the gap. Germline CDR1 reads KGHDR; CDR2 reads SFDVKD. CDR3 length equals 13 residues. The CDR3 DNA reads as TGTGCCACCGGAGCGGACCGGGACGGAGAGATATTCTTC. It is translated as CATGADRDGEIFF.